This T cell receptor beta chain emerged from a study of naive and memory T cell subsets. Blood and skin TCR RNA was reverse transcribed with alpha and beta constant primers. Ligated cDNA underwent four rounds of PCR with nested alpha and beta constant region primers and SP2. One entry per CDR3 protein results from TCRdb running MiXCR on the 5' RACE reads. The data show 20,000 to 25,000 distinct CDR3 sequences, 3.5% to 5% seen once. Whole blood, 2 to 2.5 ml, came from adult healthy volunteers. TCR cDNA received a 3' ligated oligonucleotide that carried a UMI. Cells were not sorted; total RNA input targeted about 1 to 1000 ng. This TCR was recovered from a male donor in good health.

The CDR3 region has the DNA TGTGCCAGCAGCTCAACCGCGCTCTCTGGAAACACCATATATTTT. Translated, it gives CASSSTALSGNTIYF. The rearrangement uses TRBV6-4 and TRBJ1-3; D is uncertain. The germline V gene encodes CDR1 MRHNA and CDR2 SNTAGT. The ends were cut back, 6 bases at V and 0 bases at J, with 12 bases in the middle. The length of the CDR3 is 15 residues.